These 6 T cell receptor beta chains were all obtained from the same sample, sequenced in a study of CD8 T cells in Susac syndrome. After extraction with the RNeasy kit, about 0.45 to 1 ug of the RNA was reverse transcribed using random hexamers. Using its own MiXCR run on the immunoSEQ multiplex PCR reads, TCRdb lists one record per CDR3 protein. The data hold some 210,000 distinct CDR3 sequences, with 94% observed a single time. The sequenced sample was CD4+ T cells from PBMCs. These receptors all stem from a human donor with Susac syndrome.

This chain connects TRBV7-9 to TRBJ2-3; D unclear. This CDR3 is 16 amino acids long. Germline-derived CDR1 and CDR2 are SEHNR and FQNEAQ (reference sequence). The ends were cut back, 5 bases at V and 0 bases at J, with 15 bases in the middle. CDR3 amino acids: CASSPLGLLSTDTQYF. The CDR3 coding sequence is TGTGCCAGCAGCCCGTTAGGGTTGCTTAGCACAGATACGCAGTATTTT.

The chain recombines TRBV12-3 or TRBV12-4 with TRBJ1-1; D might be TRBD1 (5 bases). The CDR3 has 15 amino acids. The germline V and J ends were trimmed by 0 bases and 4 bases, with 12 bases remaining between them. The CDR3 spells CASSLAGGRGTEAFF. The CDR3 DNA sequence: TGTGCCAGCAGTTTAGCTGGGGGTAGGGGCACTGAAGCTTTCTTT.

V gene TRBV19 combines with J gene TRBJ1-3; D possibly corresponds to TRBD1 (6 bases). The CDR3 sequence is 15 residues long. Trimming took off 7 bases at V and 0 bases at J, with 13 bases between the two ends. In germline, CDR1 is LNHDA, CDR2 SQIVND (reference sequence). The DNA for the CDR3 is TGTGCCAGTATGACAGGACAGTCCTCTGGAAACACCATATATTTT. It specifies CASMTGQSSGNTIYF.

This clonotype was recorded once. The CDR3 nucleotides are TGCAGTGCCCCGGAGCGGACCCAGGAGACCCAGTACTTC. Translating gives CSAPERTQETQYF. The chain has TRBV20-1 and TRBJ2-5; possible D gene TRBD2, 5 bases. The CDR3 length is 13 residues. The germline V gene has CDR1 DFQATT and CDR2 SNEGSKA (reference sequence). V lost 6 bases and J 5 bases, leaving 16 bases between the germline ends.

This clonotype was seen once. The chain is built from TRBV6-1 and TRBJ1-5; no clear D gene. Germline values: CDR1 MNHNS, CDR2 SASEGT. V was cut by 4 bases and J by 1 base, with 14 bases left in between. The CDR3 runs 16 residues. This CDR3 reads CASSVREGVSNQPQHF. CDR3 sequence (DNA): TGTGCCAGCAGTGTGAGAGAGGGCGTCAGCAATCAGCCCCAGCATTTT.

This chain joins TRBV20-1 and TRBJ1-1; no firm D call. With 5 bases removed from V and 5 bases from J, the gap between germline ends came to 9 bases. This CDR3 contains 11 residues. Per germline, CDR1 DFQATT and CDR2 SNEGSKA (reference sequence). CDR3 DNA sequence: TGCAGTGCTTCGGAGGTGACTGAAGCTTTCTTT. Protein: CSASEVTEAFF.